These 10 T cell receptor beta chains were sequenced from one sample in a study of Ad26.COV2.S vaccination and SARS-CoV-2 variants. Only in-frame clones appear in the TCRdb table, and some are missing; sequencing was by immunoSEQ multiplex PCR. The sample holds 350,000 to 450,000 clones, around 92% seen once. Documented treatment: about 20 received Ad26.COV2.S at low or high dose, single or two shots; roughly five received placebo; per-sample allocation not given. Day 63 following the first vaccine or placebo injection was when the samples were taken. The source was peripheral blood, collected in a trial of Ad26.COV2.S vaccine versus placebo. The receptors derive from a person between 18 and 59 years old who received the Ad26.COV2.S COVID-19 vaccine or a placebo.

This clone was seen a single time. The chain uses TRBV9 and TRBJ2-2; D is ambiguous. V dropped 4 bases and J dropped 5 bases, with 9 bases sitting between them. CDR1 SGDLS and CDR2 YYNGEE come from the germline V gene. CDR3 length equals 13 residues. The CDR3 sequence: CASSLLGTGELFF. CDR3 in DNA: TGTGCCAGCAGCCTTTTAGGGACCGGGGAGCTGTTTTTT.

The rearrangement links TRBV12-5 to TRBJ1-3; D is perhaps TRBD1 (6 bases). Germline CDR1 is LGHNT and CDR2 is FRNRAP. Trimming shortened V by 6 bases and J by 0 bases, and 12 bases separated the two germline ends. The CDR3 consists of 15 residues. The CDR3 nucleotides read TGTGCTAGTGGCCCCGGACAGTCCTCTGGAAACACCATATATTTT. Translation gives CASGPGQSSGNTIYF.

The gene calls are TRBV5-4 and TRBJ1-4; D may be TRBD1 (6 bases). The V end was cut by 4 bases, the J end by 6 bases, with 13 bases between. The CDR3 consists of 14 residues. Looked up from germline, CDR1 is SGHNT and CDR2 is YYREEE (reference sequence). CDR3 region: CASSPKGGYEKLFF. DNA of the CDR3: TGTGCCAGCAGCCCGAAAGGGGGTTATGAAAAACTGTTTTTT.

The CDR3 is CASSWGTSGDRYF. For the CDR3, the DNA is TGTGCCAGCAGCTGGGGGACTAGCGGGGACCGATACTTC. J is TRBJ2-5 and V is TRBV5-5; 13 bases agree with TRBD2. Germline V lookup: CDR1 SGHKS, CDR2 YYEKEE (reference sequence). The CDR3 runs to 13 residues. The junction had 7 bases not matched to a gene; V was cut back by 3 bases and J by 14 bases.

The chain carries TRBV4-3 and TRBJ2-3, with D unresolved. There are 13 residues in the CDR3. V lost 4 bases to trimming and J lost 6 bases, with 11 bases between them. Germline V gene lookup returns CDR1 LGHNA and CDR2 YSLEER. The CDR3 reads CASSPNQYDTQYF. The CDR3 region has the DNA TGCGCCAGCAGCCCTAACCAATACGATACGCAGTATTTT.

The V and J genes are TRBV5-6 and TRBJ1-1; unclear D gene. The CDR3 runs 14 residues. V was shortened by 2 bases and J by 1 base, with 9 bases between the two germline ends. From germline, CDR1 is SGHDT and CDR2 YYEEEE. CDR3 amino acids: CASSFVTKNTEAFF. DNA of the CDR3: TGTGCCAGCAGCTTCGTCACAAAGAACACTGAAGCTTTCTTT.

This clone was found once. The chain uses TRBV29-1 and TRBJ2-4; no firm D call. The CDR3 extends over 13 amino acids. Germline loops: CDR1 SQVTM, CDR2 ANQGSEA. The V gene lost 2 bases and the J gene lost 1 base, with 6 bases spanning the gap. CDR3 residues: CSVESQAKNIQYF. CDR3 DNA: TGCAGCGTTGAATCGCAGGCCAAAAACATTCAGTACTTC. The variable domain in full, completed from reference TRBV29-1 and TRBJ2-4, reads SAVISQKPSRDICQRGTSLTIQCQVDSQVTMMFWYRQQPGQSLTLIATANQGSEATYESGFVIDKFPISRPNLTFSTLTVSNMSPEDSSIYLCSVESQAKNIQYFGAGTRLSVL.

A word on this clone: Within the sample, other DNA sequences also encode this same CDR3. This chain connects TRBV19 to TRBJ1-5; D not certain. V lost 7 bases and J lost 3, with 10 bases in between. CDR3 length: 13 amino acids. CDR1 and CDR2 (germline): LNHDA, SQIVND (reference sequence). The CDR3 spells CASKYRVNQPQHF. DNA for the CDR3: TGTGCCAGTAAGTACAGAGTCAATCAGCCCCAGCATTTT. The full variable domain, completed using reference TRBV19 and TRBJ1-5, is DGGITQSPKYLFRKEGQNVTLSCEQNLNHDAMYWYRQDPGQGLRLIYYSQIVNDFQKGDIAEGYSVSREKKESFPLTVTSAQKNPTAFYLCASKYRVNQPQHFGDGTRLSIL.

CDR3 sequence reads: CAWGVSVGFGYTF. The CDR3 region has the DNA TGTGCCTGGGGGGTTTCAGTAGGCTTTGGCTACACCTTC. This chain connects TRBV30 to TRBJ1-2; D gene unclear. The CDR3 is 13 amino acids. V lost 5 bases and J 7 bases, leaving 17 bases between the germline ends. CDR1 and CDR2 (germline): GTSNPN, SVGIG (reference sequence).

V usage is TRBV24-1 and J usage is TRBJ2-1, with D perhaps matching TRBD2 (5 bases). Between the trimmed V and J ends, which lost 3 bases and 7 bases, there was a span of 15 bases. The CDR3 is made up of 15 amino acids. Germline values: CDR1 KGHDR, CDR2 SFDVKD. The CDR3, as DNA: TGTGCCACCAGTGATCCAGAAGGCCCGGGGAATGAGCAGTTCTTC. Amino acid sequence: CATSDPEGPGNEQFF.